The 2 T cell receptor beta chains below all came from one sample that was sequenced in a study of cytomegalovirus exposure and HLA in healthy donors. 13 Jbeta primers and 60 Vbeta primers were used for the PCR. Sequencing was performed with immunoSEQ multiplex PCR; in TCRdb, only in-frame clones are kept and a portion is missing. This repertoire shows around 130,000 clones, around 80% found once; its top ten account for 2.5% to 3.5%. The sample was PBMCs. These receptor sequences come from a young woman in good health and CMV-seropositive.

This rearrangement joins TRBV6-5 to TRBJ1-4, with unresolved D. This CDR3 is built from 13 residues. Trimming pared 6 bases from V and 8 bases from J, leaving 13 bases between. Germline V gives CDR1 MNHEY, CDR2 SVGAGI. The CDR3 sequence is CASRPSGGEKLFF. As DNA, the CDR3 is TGTGCCAGCAGACCGTCAGGAGGAGAAAAACTGTTTTTT.

The chain recombines TRBV7-6 with TRBJ2-1; TRBD2 might be the D (5 bases). The germline V gene has CDR1 SGHVS and CDR2 FNYEAQ. This CDR3 spans 15 amino acids. The ends were cut back, 5 bases at V and 6 bases at J, with 17 bases in the middle. CDR3 region: CASSPEGVEVNEQFF. The CDR3 coding sequence is TGTGCCAGCAGCCCCGAGGGCGTGGAGGTCAATGAGCAGTTCTTC.